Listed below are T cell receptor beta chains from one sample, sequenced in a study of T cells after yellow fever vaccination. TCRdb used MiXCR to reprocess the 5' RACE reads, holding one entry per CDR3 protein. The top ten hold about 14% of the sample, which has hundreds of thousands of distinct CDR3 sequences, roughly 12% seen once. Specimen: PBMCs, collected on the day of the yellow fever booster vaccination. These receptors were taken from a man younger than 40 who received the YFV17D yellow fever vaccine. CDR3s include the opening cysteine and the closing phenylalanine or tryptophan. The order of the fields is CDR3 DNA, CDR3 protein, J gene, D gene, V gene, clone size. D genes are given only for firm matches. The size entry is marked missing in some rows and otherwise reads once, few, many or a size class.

CDR3 DNA: TGTGCCAGCAGCTTAAGTCCGGGAGCACGGAATGAGCAGTTCTTC
CDR3 protein: CASSLSPGARNEQFF
J gene: TRBJ2-1
D gene: NA
V gene: TRBV7-3
clone size: few

CDR3 DNA: TGTGCCACCAGTGATCCCTTCCCGGGACAAACAATTAACACCGGGGAGCTGTTTTTT
CDR3 protein: CATSDPFPGQTINTGELFF
J gene: TRBJ2-2
D gene: NA
V gene: TRBV24-1
clone size: few

CDR3 DNA: TGTGCCAGCAGGGAATTTGGCCCCTACGAGCAGTACTTC
CDR3 protein: CASREFGPYEQYF
J gene: TRBJ2-7
D gene: NA
V gene: TRBV2
clone size: few

CDR3 DNA: TGTGCCAGCAGTCAGGCCGGGGCTAGGTACGAGCAGTACTTC
CDR3 protein: CASSQAGARYEQYF
J gene: TRBJ2-7
D gene: NA
V gene: TRBV6-1
clone size: few

CDR3 DNA: TGTGCCAGCAGTTTACCCGGACTGGGATCCTACGAGCAGTACTTC
CDR3 protein: CASSLPGLGSYEQYF
J gene: TRBJ2-7
D gene: NA
V gene: TRBV28
clone size: few

CDR3 DNA: TGCGCCAGCAGCTCTGCCACTAGCGGGAGGTGGGAGACCCAGTACTTC
CDR3 protein: CASSSATSGRWETQYF
J gene: TRBJ2-5
D gene: TRBD2
V gene: TRBV5-1
clone size: NA

CDR3 DNA: TGTGCCAGCAGTATCCAGGGAAGCTCCTACGAGCAGTACTTC
CDR3 protein: CASSIQGSSYEQYF
J gene: TRBJ2-7
D gene: NA
V gene: TRBV12-3/TRBV12-4
clone size: few

CDR3 DNA: TGTGCCAGCAGCCGGACTCCGCAGGGGGCGCTTGGCTACACCTTC
CDR3 protein: CASSRTPQGALGYTF
J gene: TRBJ1-2
D gene: TRBD1
V gene: TRBV6-1
clone size: NA

CDR3 DNA: TGTGCCAGCAGTTCGATACAACAGGAATTCTACAATGAGCAGTTCTTC
CDR3 protein: CASSSIQQEFYNEQFF
J gene: TRBJ2-1
D gene: NA
V gene: TRBV6-5
clone size: NA

CDR3 DNA: TGTGCCAGCAGTGAACCCCCGGGGACGGTGAACACCGGGGAGCTGTTTTTT
CDR3 protein: CASSEPPGTVNTGELFF
J gene: TRBJ2-2
D gene: NA
V gene: TRBV25-1
clone size: NA

CDR3 DNA: TGTGCCAGCAGCGTAGAGTCCTTCACTAGCACAGATACGCAGTATTTT
CDR3 protein: CASSVESFTSTDTQYF
J gene: TRBJ2-3
D gene: NA
V gene: TRBV9
clone size: few

CDR3 DNA: TGCAGCGTTGAAGGGTTAGCCCGTGCAGATACGCAGTATTTT
CDR3 protein: CSVEGLARADTQYF
J gene: TRBJ2-3
D gene: NA
V gene: TRBV29-1
clone size: many

CDR3 DNA: TGTGCCAGCTCACCCTCAACCTCATCGTGGGGCGAGCAGTACTTC
CDR3 protein: CASSPSTSSWGEQYF
J gene: TRBJ2-7
D gene: NA
V gene: TRBV18
clone size: few

CDR3 DNA: TGTGCCATCAAAGCGGGTACAGATACGCAGTATTTT
CDR3 protein: CAIKAGTDTQYF
J gene: TRBJ2-3
D gene: NA
V gene: TRBV10-3
clone size: NA

CDR3 DNA: TGCAGTGCCAGCCCACTAGCGGGAGGCGGCAACGAGCAGTACTTC
CDR3 protein: CSASPLAGGGNEQYF
J gene: TRBJ2-7
D gene: TRBD2
V gene: TRBV20-1
clone size: NA

CDR3 DNA: TGTGCCAGTTGGGACAGGGCCCGCACAGATACGCAGTATTTT
CDR3 protein: CASWDRARTDTQYF
J gene: TRBJ2-3
D gene: TRBD1
V gene: TRBV19
clone size: NA

CDR3 DNA: TGTGCCAGCAGTACCCGGGAGACCCAGTACTTC
CDR3 protein: CASSTRETQYF
J gene: TRBJ2-5
D gene: NA
V gene: TRBV12-3/TRBV12-4
clone size: many

CDR3 DNA: TGCAGCGTAGCAAAAGGTGCTGGCTCCTACGAGCAGTACTTC
CDR3 protein: CSVAKGAGSYEQYF
J gene: TRBJ2-7
D gene: NA
V gene: TRBV29-1
clone size: few

CDR3 DNA: TGTGCCAGCAGCAAAAAGGGGAGACTAGCGGGAGTCTTTTCCTACAATGAGCAGTTCTTC
CDR3 protein: CASSKKGRLAGVFSYNEQFF
J gene: TRBJ2-1
D gene: NA
V gene: TRBV21-1
clone size: NA

CDR3 DNA: TGCAGTGCTAGAGATGTAACTAGCGGGGGAATGATCCAAGCCGGGGAGCTGTTTTTT
CDR3 protein: CSARDVTSGGMIQAGELFF
J gene: TRBJ2-2
D gene: TRBD2
V gene: TRBV20-1
clone size: NA

CDR3 DNA: TGTGCCATCAGTGCTGGCGGGGCTATAACAGATACGCAGTATTTT
CDR3 protein: CAISAGGAITDTQYF
J gene: TRBJ2-3
D gene: NA
V gene: TRBV10-3
clone size: many

CDR3 DNA: TGTGCCAGCAGCTTTCAATCCGGAGAGACCCAGTACTTC
CDR3 protein: CASSFQSGETQYF
J gene: TRBJ2-5
D gene: NA
V gene: TRBV7-6
clone size: few

CDR3 DNA: TGTGCCACCTTAATCCCAGAGAACTATGGCTACACCTTC
CDR3 protein: CATLIPENYGYTF
J gene: TRBJ1-2
D gene: NA
V gene: TRBV19
clone size: NA

CDR3 DNA: TGTGCCGCCAGGACGGGCGGACCGAACACTGAAGCTTTCTTT
CDR3 protein: CAARTGGPNTEAFF
J gene: TRBJ1-1
D gene: NA
V gene: TRBV28
clone size: NA

CDR3 DNA: TGTGCCACCAGTGATGTCAGGGAGGGCGGGGAGCTGTTTTTT
CDR3 protein: CATSDVREGGELFF
J gene: TRBJ2-2
D gene: TRBD2
V gene: TRBV24-1
clone size: few

CDR3 DNA: TGTGCCAGTACCCCAGGCTTCTCTGGGGCCAACGTCCTGACTTTC
CDR3 protein: CASTPGFSGANVLTF
J gene: TRBJ2-6
D gene: NA
V gene: TRBV19
clone size: NA

CDR3 DNA: TGTGCCAGCAGCTTAGATCCTAGCGGCCTCTACGAGCAGTACTTC
CDR3 protein: CASSLDPSGLYEQYF
J gene: TRBJ2-7
D gene: TRBD2
V gene: TRBV7-8
clone size: few

CDR3 DNA: TGCAGCGTTGGCCGCCGTCTGTCGGGGGCAGGGAACGGGGAGCTGTTTTTT
CDR3 protein: CSVGRRLSGAGNGELFF
J gene: TRBJ2-2
D gene: NA
V gene: TRBV29-1
clone size: few

CDR3 DNA: TGTGCCAGCAGCTTCCTATGGAACCCCTCCTACGAGCAGTACTTC
CDR3 protein: CASSFLWNPSYEQYF
J gene: TRBJ2-7
D gene: NA
V gene: TRBV7-2
clone size: NA

CDR3 DNA: TGTGCCAGCAGCTTCGAGGGGTTCTCCTACGAGCAGTACTTC
CDR3 protein: CASSFEGFSYEQYF
J gene: TRBJ2-7
D gene: NA
V gene: TRBV5-4
clone size: NA

CDR3 DNA: TGTGCCAGCAGTTTTCCTGAAACTGAAGCTTTCTTT
CDR3 protein: CASSFPETEAFF
J gene: TRBJ1-1
D gene: NA
V gene: TRBV12-3/TRBV12-4
clone size: NA

CDR3 DNA: TGCGCCAGCAGTGAGTCTACGGTTGGGGAGCAGTACTTC
CDR3 protein: CASSESTVGEQYF
J gene: TRBJ2-7
D gene: NA
V gene: TRBV10-2
clone size: few

CDR3 DNA: TGTGCCATCAACGGGAGAGGGAATGAGCAGTTCTTC
CDR3 protein: CAINGRGNEQFF
J gene: TRBJ2-1
D gene: NA
V gene: TRBV10-3
clone size: NA

CDR3 DNA: TGTGCCACCAGTGATCCCCTCGAGGGAGGAGGCAATGAGCAGTTCTTC
CDR3 protein: CATSDPLEGGGNEQFF
J gene: TRBJ2-1
D gene: NA
V gene: TRBV24-1
clone size: NA

CDR3 DNA: TGTGCCAGCAGTTCCCTGATTCAGCCCCAGCATTTT
CDR3 protein: CASSSLIQPQHF
J gene: TRBJ1-5
D gene: NA
V gene: TRBV6-2/TRBV6-3
clone size: NA

CDR3 DNA: TGTGCCAGCAGTCCCCTCGGGGCCAACGTCCTGACTTTC
CDR3 protein: CASSPLGANVLTF
J gene: TRBJ2-6
D gene: NA
V gene: TRBV12-3/TRBV12-4
clone size: many